This T cell receptor beta chain appears in the sequencing data of a study of shared clonotypes between healthy human individuals. Regarding the study as a whole: Clonotype sharing among donors likely depends on sequencing depth. Of the naive CD4 clonotypes, roughly 5.5% were shared across a few donors.

The protocol was immunoSEQ multiplex PCR, while the TCRdb copy is restricted to in-frame clones and leaves out a portion. The data show about 1 million clones, approximately 72% seen once. Losses at the gene ends were 4 bases for V and 0 bases for J; bases not matched to a gene: 2. CDR1 is SGHAT, CDR2 FQDESV, per germline (reference sequence). The CDR3 covers 16 residues. Concerning this clone itself: Its specificity is unknown.

The sequencing input was memory CD4+ T cells sorted from blood. Subset meaning: CD45RA-negative fraction. The genes are TRBV11-1 and TRBJ2-4, with TRBD1 identical over 11 bases. The TCR was taken from a man between 18 and 35 years old in good health. The CDR3 here is CASSSGTGGAKNIQYF. In DNA form, the CDR3 reads TGTGCCAGCAGCTCCGGGACAGGGGGAGCCAAAAACATTCAGTACTTC.